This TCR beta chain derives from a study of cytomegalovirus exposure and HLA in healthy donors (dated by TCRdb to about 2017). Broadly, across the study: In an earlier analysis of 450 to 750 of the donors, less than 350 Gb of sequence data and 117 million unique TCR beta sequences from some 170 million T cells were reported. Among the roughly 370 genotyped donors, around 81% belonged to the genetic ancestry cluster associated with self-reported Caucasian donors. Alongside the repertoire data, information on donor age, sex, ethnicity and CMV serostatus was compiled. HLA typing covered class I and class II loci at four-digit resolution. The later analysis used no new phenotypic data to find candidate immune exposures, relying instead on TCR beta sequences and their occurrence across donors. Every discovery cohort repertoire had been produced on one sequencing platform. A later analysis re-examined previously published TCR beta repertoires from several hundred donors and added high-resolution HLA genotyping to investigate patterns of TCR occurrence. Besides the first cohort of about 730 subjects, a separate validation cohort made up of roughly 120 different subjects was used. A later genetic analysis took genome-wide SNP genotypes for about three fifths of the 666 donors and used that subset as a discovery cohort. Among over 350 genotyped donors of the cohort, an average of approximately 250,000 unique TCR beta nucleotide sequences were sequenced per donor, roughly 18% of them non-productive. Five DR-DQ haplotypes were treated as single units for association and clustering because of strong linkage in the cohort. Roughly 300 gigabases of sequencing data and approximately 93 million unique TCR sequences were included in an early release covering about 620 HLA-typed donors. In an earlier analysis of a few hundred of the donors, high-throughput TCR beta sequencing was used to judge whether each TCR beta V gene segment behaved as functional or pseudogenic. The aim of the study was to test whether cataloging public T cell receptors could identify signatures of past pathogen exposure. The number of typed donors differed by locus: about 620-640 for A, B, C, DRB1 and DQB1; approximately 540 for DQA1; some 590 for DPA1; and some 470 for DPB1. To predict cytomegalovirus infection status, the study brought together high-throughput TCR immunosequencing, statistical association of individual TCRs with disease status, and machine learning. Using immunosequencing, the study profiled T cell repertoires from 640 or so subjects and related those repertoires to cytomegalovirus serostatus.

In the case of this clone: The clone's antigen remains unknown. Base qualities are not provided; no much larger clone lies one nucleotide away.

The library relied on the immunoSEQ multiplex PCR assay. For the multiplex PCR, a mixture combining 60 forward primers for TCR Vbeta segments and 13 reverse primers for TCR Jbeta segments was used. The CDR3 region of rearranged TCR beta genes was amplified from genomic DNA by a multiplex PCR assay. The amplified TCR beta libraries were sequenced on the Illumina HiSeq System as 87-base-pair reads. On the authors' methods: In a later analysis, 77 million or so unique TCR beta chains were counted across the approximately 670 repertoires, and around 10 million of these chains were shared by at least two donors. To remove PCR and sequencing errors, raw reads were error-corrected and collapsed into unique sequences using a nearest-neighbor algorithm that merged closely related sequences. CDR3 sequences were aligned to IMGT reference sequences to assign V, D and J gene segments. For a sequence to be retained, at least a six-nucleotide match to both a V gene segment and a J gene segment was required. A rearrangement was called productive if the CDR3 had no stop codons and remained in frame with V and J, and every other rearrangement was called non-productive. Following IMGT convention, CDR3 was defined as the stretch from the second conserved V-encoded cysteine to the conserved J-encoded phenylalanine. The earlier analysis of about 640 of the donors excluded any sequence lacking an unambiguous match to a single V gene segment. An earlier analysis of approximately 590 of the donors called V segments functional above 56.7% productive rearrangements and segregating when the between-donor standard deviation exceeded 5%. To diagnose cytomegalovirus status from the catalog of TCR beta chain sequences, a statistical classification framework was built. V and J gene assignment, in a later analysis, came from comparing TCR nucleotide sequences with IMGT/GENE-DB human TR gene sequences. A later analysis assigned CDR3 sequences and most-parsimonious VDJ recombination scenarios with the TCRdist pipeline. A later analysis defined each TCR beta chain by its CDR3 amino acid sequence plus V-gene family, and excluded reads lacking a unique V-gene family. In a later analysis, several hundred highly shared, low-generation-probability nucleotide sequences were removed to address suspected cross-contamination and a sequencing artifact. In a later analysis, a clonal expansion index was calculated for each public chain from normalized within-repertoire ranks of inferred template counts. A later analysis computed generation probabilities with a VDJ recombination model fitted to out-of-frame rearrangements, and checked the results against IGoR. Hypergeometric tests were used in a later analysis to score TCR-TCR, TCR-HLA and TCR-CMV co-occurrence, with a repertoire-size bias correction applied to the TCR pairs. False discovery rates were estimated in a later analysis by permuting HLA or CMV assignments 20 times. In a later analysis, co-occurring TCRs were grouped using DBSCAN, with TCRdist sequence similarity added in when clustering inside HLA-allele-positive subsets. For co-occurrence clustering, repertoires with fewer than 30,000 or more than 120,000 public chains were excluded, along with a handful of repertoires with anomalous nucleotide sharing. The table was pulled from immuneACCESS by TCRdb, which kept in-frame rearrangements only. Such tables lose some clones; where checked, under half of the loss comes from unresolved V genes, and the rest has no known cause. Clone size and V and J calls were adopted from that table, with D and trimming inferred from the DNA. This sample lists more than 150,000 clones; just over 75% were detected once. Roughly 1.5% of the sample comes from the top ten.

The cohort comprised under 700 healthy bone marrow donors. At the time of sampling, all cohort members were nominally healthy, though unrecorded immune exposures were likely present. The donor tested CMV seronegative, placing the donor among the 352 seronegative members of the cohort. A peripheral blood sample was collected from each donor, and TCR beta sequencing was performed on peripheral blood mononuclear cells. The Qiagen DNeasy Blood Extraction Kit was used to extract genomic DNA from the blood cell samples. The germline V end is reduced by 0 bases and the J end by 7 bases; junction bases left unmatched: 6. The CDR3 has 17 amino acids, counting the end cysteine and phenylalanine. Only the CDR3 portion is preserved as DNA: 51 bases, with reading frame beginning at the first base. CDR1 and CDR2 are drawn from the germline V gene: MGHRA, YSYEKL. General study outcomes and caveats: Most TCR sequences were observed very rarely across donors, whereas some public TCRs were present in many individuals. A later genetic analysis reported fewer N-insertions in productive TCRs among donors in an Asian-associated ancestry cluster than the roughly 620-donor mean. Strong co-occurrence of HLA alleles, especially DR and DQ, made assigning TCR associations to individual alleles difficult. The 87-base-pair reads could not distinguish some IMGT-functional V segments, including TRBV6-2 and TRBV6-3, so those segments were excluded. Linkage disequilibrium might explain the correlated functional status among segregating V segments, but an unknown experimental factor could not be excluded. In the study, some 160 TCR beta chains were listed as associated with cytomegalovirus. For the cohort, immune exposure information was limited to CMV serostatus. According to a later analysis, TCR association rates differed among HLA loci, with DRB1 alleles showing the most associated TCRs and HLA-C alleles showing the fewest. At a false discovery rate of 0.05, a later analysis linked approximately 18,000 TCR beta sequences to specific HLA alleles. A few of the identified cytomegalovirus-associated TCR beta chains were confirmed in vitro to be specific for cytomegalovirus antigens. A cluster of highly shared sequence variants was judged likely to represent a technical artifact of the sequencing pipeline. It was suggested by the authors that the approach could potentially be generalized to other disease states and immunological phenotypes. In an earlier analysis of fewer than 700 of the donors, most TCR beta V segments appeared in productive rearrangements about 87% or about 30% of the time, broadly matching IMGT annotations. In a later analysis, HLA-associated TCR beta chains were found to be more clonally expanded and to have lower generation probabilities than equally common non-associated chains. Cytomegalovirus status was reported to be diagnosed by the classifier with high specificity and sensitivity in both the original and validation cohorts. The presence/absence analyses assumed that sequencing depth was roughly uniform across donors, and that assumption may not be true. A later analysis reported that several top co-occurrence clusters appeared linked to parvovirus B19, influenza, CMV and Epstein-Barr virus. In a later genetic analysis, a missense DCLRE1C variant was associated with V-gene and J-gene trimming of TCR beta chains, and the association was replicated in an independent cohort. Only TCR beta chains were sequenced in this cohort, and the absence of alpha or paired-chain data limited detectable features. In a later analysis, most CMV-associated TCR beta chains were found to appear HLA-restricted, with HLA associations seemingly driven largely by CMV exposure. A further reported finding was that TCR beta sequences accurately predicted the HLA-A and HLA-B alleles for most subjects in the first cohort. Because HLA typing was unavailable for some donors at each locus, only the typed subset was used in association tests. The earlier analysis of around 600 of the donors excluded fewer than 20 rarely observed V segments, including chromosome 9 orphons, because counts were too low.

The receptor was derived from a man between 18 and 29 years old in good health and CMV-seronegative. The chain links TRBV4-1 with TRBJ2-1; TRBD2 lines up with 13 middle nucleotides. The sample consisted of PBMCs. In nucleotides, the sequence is TGCGCCAGCAGCCAAGATGAGGTACTAGCGGGGGGGAATGAGCAGTTCTTC. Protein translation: CASSQDEVLAGGNEQFF.